This T cell receptor (beta chain) derives from a study of Graves' ophthalmopathy and Graves' hyperthyroidism. About the research overall: Ophthalmopathy not arising within 18 months of follow-up defined hyperthyroidism as stable. Whole-study findings and limits: With a specificity of about 73% and a sensitivity of 60% to 71%, the model predicted ophthalmopathy progression. Blood contained most expanded thyroid clonotypes exceeding 0.001 frequency.

It was on clinical symptoms, serum thyroxine, TRAb, thyroid ultrasound and orbital computed tomography that diagnosis relied. This CDR3 spans 15 amino acids. Losses at the gene ends were 5 bases for V and 4 bases for J; bases not matched to a gene: 10. The sample holds many counts of this clonotype. Its antigen remains unidentified. For repertoire sequencing, the TCR beta CDR3 regions were amplified from RNA transcripts. HTBI-primed RT-PCR formed the first round, and a multiplex PCR formed the second. TCRdb used MiXCR to reprocess the multiplex PCR reads, holding one entry per CDR3 protein. The table includes some 1.1 million distinct CDR3 sequences, about 35% detected once.

V gene TRBV12-3 or TRBV12-4 combines with J gene TRBJ1-2; TRBD1 aligns across 7 bases. Sequenced input: peripheral blood or thyroid tissue (not recorded which). The clonotype was recovered from an adult man with Graves' hyperthyroidism. The CDR3 is CASSASEGAGYGYTF. In DNA, the CDR3 is TGTGCCAGCAGTGCGTCGGAGGGGGCGGGCTATGGCTACACCTTC.